What follows are 5 T cell receptor beta chains derived from one specimen sequenced in a study of T-cell memory formation after mild COVID-19. Each CDR3 protein gets one entry after TCRdb re-called the 5' RACE reads with MiXCR. Altogether hundreds of thousands of distinct CDR3 sequences are present, approximately 15% being singletons, with the ten largest covering approximately 20%. The sequenced sample was PBMCs or a T cell subset sorted from them (not recorded which). The receptors here all came from a man between 18 and 35 years old who had mild COVID-19 (a few samples of this study predate the infection). Cell type and time point are not known.

The chain joins TRBV6-5 to TRBJ2-7; a possible D gene is TRBD1 (6 bases). Germline V gives CDR1 MNHEY, CDR2 SVGAGI. V was clipped by 5 bases and J by 1 base, with 12 bases between them. The CDR3 has 14 amino acids. The CDR3 reads CASSRSGTSYEQYF. Here the CDR3 DNA reads TGTGCCAGCAGTCGCTCAGGGACATCCTACGAGCAGTACTTC.

This clonotype was observed a few times. V is TRBV6-2 or TRBV6-3 and J is TRBJ2-7, with TRBD1 identical over 7 bases. V was clipped by 7 bases and J by 1 base; unmatched bases: 4. Germline CDR1 and CDR2: MNHEY and SVGEGT. The CDR3 spans 13 residues. The chain's CDR3 is CASTPGQSYEQYF. The CDR3 bases are TGTGCCAGCACCCCGGGACAGTCCTACGAGCAGTACTTC.

This clonotype was seen many times. J is TRBJ2-5 and V is TRBV28; TRBD1 matches at 7 bases. The trim removed 6 bases at V and 4 bases at J, leaving 14 bases unmatched. The CDR3 extends over 16 amino acids. Germline assignment: CDR1 MDHEN and CDR2 SYDVKM. The chain's CDR3 is CASSREGTDARETQYF. The CDR3 DNA reads TGTGCCAGCAGCCGCGAGGGGACAGACGCTCGAGAGACCCAGTACTTC. The full variable domain, its missing parts supplied by reference TRBV28 and TRBJ2-5, is DVKVTQSSRYLVKRTGEKVFLECVQDMDHENMFWYRQDPGLGLRLIYFSYDVKMKEKGDIPEGYSVSREKKERFSLILESASTNQTSMYLCASSREGTDARETQYFGPGTRLLVL.

Ten or more counts support this clonotype. This chain joins TRBV5-1 and TRBJ2-3, with TRBD2 matching over 10 bases. V gave up 0 bases and J gave up 0 bases; unmatched junction bases: 4. Per the germline V gene, CDR1 is SGHRS and CDR2 is YFSETQ. The CDR3 is made up of 17 amino acids. CDR3 sequence: CASSLGTSGKSTDTQYF. The CDR3, as DNA: TGCGCCAGCAGCTTGGGGACTAGCGGTAAGAGCACAGATACGCAGTATTTT. Based on the CDR3 plus reference TRBV5-1 and TRBJ2-3, the full variable domain is KAGVTQTPRYLIKTRGQQVTLSCSPISGHRSVSWYQQTPGQGLQFLFEYFSETQRNKGNFPGRFSGRQFSNSRSEMNVSTLELGDSALYLCASSLGTSGKSTDTQYFGPGTRLTVL.

The V and J genes are TRBV5-1 and TRBJ2-5; TRBD2 aligns across 10 bases. Germline assignment: CDR1 SGHRS and CDR2 YFSETQ. The CDR3 runs to 14 residues. V shed 6 bases, J shed 1 base, and the junction held 3 bases outside the gene matches. CDR3 coding DNA: TGCGCCAGCATGCAGCGGGGGGGCCAAGAGACCCAGTACTTC. Translation: CASMQRGGQETQYF.